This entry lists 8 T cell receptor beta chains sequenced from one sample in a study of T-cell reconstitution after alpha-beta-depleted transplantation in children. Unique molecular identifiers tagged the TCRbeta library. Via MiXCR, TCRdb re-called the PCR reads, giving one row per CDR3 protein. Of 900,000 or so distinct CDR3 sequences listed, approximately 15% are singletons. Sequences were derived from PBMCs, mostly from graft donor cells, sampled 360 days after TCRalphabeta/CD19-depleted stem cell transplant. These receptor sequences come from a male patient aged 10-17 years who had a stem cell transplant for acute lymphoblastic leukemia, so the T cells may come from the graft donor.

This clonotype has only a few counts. The CDR3 DNA reads as TGCGCCAGCAGCCAAGGGTCTAGAACCTACTCCTACGAGCAGTACTTC. Translating it yields CASSQGSRTYSYEQYF. The V and J genes are TRBV4-1 and TRBJ2-7; D remains unclear. CDR1 is MGHRA, CDR2 YSYEKL, per germline. Between the trimmed V and J ends, which lost 1 base and 0 bases, there was a span of 13 bases. The CDR3 sequence is 16 residues long.

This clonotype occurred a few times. The CDR3 loop reads CASSFSQGIGEQFF. CDR3 DNA: TGTGCCAGCAGCTTTAGCCAGGGAATAGGTGAGCAGTTCTTC. The chain uses TRBV7-2 and TRBJ2-1, with a possible D match to TRBD1 (5 bases). The CDR3 is made up of 14 amino acids. Germline loops: CDR1 SGHTA, CDR2 FQGNSA. The V end lost 3 bases, the J end lost 9 bases, and 15 bases lay between the germline ends. Full variable domain (outside the CDR3, taken from reference TRBV7-2 and TRBJ2-1): GAGVSQSPSNKVTEKGKDVELRCDPISGHTALYWYRQSLGQGLEFLIYFQGNSAPDKSGLPSDRFSAERTGGSVSTLTIQRTQQEDSAVYLCASSFSQGIGEQFFGPGTRLTVL.

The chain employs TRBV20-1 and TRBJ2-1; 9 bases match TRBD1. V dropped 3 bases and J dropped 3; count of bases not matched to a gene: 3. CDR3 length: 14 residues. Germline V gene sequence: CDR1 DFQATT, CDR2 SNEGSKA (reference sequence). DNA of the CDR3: TGCAGTGCTAGTAGGGACAGGGTCTACAATGAGCAGTTCTTC. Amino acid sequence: CSASRDRVYNEQFF.

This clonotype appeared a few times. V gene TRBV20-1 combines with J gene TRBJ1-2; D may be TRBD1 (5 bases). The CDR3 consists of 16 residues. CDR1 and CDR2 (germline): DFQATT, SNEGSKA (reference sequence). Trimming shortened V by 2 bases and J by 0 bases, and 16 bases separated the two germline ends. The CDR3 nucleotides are TGCAGTGCTAGATTGGACATTGGACGCCCTAACTATGGCTACACCTTC. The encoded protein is CSARLDIGRPNYGYTF.

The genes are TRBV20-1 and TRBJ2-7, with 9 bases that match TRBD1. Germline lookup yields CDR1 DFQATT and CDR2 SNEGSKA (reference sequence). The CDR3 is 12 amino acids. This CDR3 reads CRAGTGNYEQYF. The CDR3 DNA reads TGCAGGGCCGGGACAGGGAACTACGAGCAGTACTTC.

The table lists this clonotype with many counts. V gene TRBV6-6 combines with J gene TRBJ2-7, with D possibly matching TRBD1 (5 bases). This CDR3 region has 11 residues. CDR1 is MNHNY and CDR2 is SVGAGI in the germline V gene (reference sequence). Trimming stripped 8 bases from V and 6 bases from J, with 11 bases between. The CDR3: CASWQGTEQYF. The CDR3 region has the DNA TGTGCCAGCTGGCAGGGAACCGAGCAGTACTTC.

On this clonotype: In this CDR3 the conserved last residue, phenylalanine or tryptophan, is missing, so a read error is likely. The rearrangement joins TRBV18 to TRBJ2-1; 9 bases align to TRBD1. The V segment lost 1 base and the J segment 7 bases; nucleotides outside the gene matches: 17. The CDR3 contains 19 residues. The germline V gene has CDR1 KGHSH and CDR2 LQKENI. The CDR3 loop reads CASSPLGSNPGTGKNEQFI. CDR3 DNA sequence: TGTGCCAGCTCACCACTGGGCTCTAACCCCGGGACAGGGAAAAATGAGCAGTTCATC.

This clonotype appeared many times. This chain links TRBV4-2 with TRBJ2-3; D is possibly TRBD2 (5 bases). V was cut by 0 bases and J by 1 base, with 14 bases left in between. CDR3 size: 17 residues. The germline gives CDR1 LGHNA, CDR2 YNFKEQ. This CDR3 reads CASSQDPTSVGTDTQYF. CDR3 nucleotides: TGTGCCAGCAGCCAAGACCCCACTAGTGTGGGCACAGATACGCAGTATTTT.